Ten or more counts support the clone carrying this T cell receptor beta chain. Trimming took off 8 bases at V and 8 bases at J, with 10 bases between the two ends. The germline gives CDR1 MGHDK, CDR2 SYGVNS. The CDR3 totals 11 residues. The record originates from a study of T-cell reconstitution after alpha-beta-depleted transplantation in children. Preparation of the TCRbeta library was carried out with unique molecular identifiers. MiXCR was run by TCRdb on the PCR reads, yielding one entry per CDR3 protein. The profile shows roughly 82,000 distinct CDR3 sequences, 13% to 15% of them singletons. The sequenced sample was PBMCs, mostly from graft donor cells, obtained 180 days after TCRalphabeta/CD19-depleted stem cell transplant. The chain employs TRBV25-1 and TRBJ2-1; D unresolved. This TCR derives from a male patient aged 2-15 years who had a stem cell transplant for acute lymphoblastic leukemia, so the T cells may come from the graft donor. The CDR3 nucleotides read TGTGCCAGCCTCTCCTCCGATGAGCAGTTCTTC. Protein product: CASLSSDEQFF.